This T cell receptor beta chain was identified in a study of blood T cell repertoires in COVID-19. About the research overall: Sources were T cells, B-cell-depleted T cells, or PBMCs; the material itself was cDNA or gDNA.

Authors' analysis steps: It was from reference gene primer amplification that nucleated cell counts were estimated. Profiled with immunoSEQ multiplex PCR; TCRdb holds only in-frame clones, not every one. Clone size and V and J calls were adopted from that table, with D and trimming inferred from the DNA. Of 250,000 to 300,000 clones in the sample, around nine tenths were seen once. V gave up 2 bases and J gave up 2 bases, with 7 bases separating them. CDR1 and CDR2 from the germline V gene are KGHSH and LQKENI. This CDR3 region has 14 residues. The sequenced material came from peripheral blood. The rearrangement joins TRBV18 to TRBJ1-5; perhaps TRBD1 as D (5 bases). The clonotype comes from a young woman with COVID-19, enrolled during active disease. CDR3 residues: CASSPGAGNQPQHF. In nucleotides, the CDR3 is TGTGCCAGCTCACCAGGGGCCGGCAATCAGCCCCAGCATTTT.